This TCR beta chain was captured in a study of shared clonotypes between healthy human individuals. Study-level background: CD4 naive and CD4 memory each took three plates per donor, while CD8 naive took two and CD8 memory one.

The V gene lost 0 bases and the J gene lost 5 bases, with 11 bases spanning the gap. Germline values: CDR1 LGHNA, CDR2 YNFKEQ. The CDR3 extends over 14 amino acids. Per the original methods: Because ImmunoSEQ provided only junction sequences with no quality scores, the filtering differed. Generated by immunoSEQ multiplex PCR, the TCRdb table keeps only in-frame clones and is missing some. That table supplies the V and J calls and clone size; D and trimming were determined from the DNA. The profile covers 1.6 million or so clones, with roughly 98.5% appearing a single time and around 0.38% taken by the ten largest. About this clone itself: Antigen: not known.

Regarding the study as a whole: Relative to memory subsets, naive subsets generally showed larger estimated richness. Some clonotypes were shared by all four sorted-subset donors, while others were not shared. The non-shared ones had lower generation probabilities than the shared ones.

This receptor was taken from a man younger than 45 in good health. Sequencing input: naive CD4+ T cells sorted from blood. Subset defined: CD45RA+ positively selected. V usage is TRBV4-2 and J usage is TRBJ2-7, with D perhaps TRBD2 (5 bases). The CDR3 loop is CASSQDVLGNEQYF. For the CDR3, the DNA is TGTGCCAGCAGCCAAGATGTTCTCGGGAACGAGCAGTACTTC.